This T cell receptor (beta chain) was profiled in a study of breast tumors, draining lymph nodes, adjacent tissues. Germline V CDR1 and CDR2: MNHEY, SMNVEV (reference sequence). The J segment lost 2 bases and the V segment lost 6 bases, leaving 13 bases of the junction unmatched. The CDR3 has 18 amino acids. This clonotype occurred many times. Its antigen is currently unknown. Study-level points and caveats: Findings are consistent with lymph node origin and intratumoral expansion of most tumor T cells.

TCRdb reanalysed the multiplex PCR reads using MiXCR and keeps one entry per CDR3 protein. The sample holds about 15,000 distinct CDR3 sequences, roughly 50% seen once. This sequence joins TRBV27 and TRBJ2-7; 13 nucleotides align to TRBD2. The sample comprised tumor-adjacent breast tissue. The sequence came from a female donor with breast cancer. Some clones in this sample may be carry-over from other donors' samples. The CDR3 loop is CASSPTGTSGASTYEQYF. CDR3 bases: TGTGCCAGCAGCCCAACCGGGACTAGCGGGGCCAGCACCTACGAGCAGTACTTC.